The 22 T cell receptor beta chains below all came from one sample that was sequenced in a study of siplizumab effects on memory and regulatory T cells. Libraries were prepared by immunoSEQ multiplex PCR; TCRdb keeps only in-frame clonotypes and omits some of them. The sample has about 120,000 clones, less than 95% seen once. Sequencing was done on a sample of non-Treg CD4+ T cells sorted from blood. Every receptor here comes from a human donor in good health.

This sequence joins TRBV7-2 and TRBJ2-3; D not resolved. The germline V gene encodes CDR1 SGHTA and CDR2 FQGNSA. This CDR3 spans 14 amino acids. The ends were cut back, 1 base at V and 0 bases at J, with 5 bases in the middle. The CDR3 loop is CASSLVTSTDTQYF. The CDR3 region has the DNA TGTGCCAGCAGCTTAGTGACTAGCACAGATACGCAGTATTTT.

V and J are TRBV7-3 and TRBJ2-1; 11 bases align to TRBD2. This CDR3 comprises 15 residues. Germline lookup yields CDR1 SGHTA and CDR2 FQGTGA. With 3 bases clipped from V and 8 bases from J, the junction kept 6 bases outside the gene matches. CDR3 sequence: CASSFRLAGIHEQFF. CDR3 nucleotide sequence: TGTGCCAGCAGCTTTCGACTAGCGGGAATTCATGAGCAGTTCTTC. Full variable domain (missing parts from reference TRBV7-3 and TRBJ2-1): GAGVSQTPSNKVTEKGKYVELRCDPISGHTALYWYRQSLGQGPEFLIYFQGTGAADDSGLPNDRFFAVRPEGSVSTLKIQRTERGDSAVYLCASSFRLAGIHEQFFGPGTRLTVL.

The rearrangement joins TRBV6-5 to TRBJ1-2; 8 positions agree with TRBD1. V was pared by 0 bases and J by 5 bases, with 5 bases of the junction left unmatched. Germline values: CDR1 MNHEY, CDR2 SVGAGI. This CDR3 contains 15 residues. The chain's CDR3 is CASSYSTGAEYGYTF. The DNA of the CDR3 is TGTGCCAGCAGTTACTCGACAGGGGCGGAGTATGGCTACACCTTC.

The chain employs TRBV19 and TRBJ2-7; 8 nucleotides match TRBD2. V gave up 1 base and J gave up 1 base; unmatched junction bases: 6. The germline CDR1 and CDR2 sequences are LNHDA and SQIVND (reference sequence). This CDR3 contains 16 residues. This chain's CDR3 is CASSIGASGPSYEQYF. CDR3 nucleotides: TGTGCCAGTAGTATAGGAGCTAGCGGGCCATCCTACGAGCAGTACTTC. Filled out from reference TRBV19 and TRBJ2-7, the complete variable domain reads DGGITQSPKYLFRKEGQNVTLSCEQNLNHDAMYWYRQDPGQGLRLIYYSQIVNDFQKGDIAEGYSVSREKKESFPLTVTSAQKNPTAFYLCASSIGASGPSYEQYFGPGTRLTVT.

The chain is built from TRBV12-5 and TRBJ2-7, with D perhaps assigned TRBD1 or TRBD2 (5 bases each). Trimming cost V 1 base and J 4 bases, with 14 bases left between them. Germline V gives CDR1 LGHNT, CDR2 FRNRAP. The CDR3 length is 15 residues. As DNA, the CDR3 is TGTGCTAGTGGTTTGGACCCGGGACGGAGTTACGAGCAGTACTTC. Its translation is CASGLDPGRSYEQYF.

This chain connects TRBV5-4 to TRBJ1-2; TRBD1 might be the D (6 bases). This CDR3 has 13 residues. Trimming took 3 bases from V and 8 from J, leaving 14 bases between them. Germline CDR1 and CDR2: SGHNT and YYREEE (reference sequence). The CDR3 bases are TGTGCCAGCAGCTCTTGGACAGCCGGCGGCTACACCTTC. Protein: CASSSWTAGGYTF.

The chain links TRBV18 to TRBJ1-2; 8 bases are shared with TRBD1. The CDR3 consists of 14 residues. V trimming: 6 bases; J trimming: 10 bases; junction bases outside the gene matches: 13. From germline, CDR1 is KGHSH and CDR2 LQKENI. The CDR3 coding sequence is TGTGCCAGCTCTCGGGGACAGGCGGTTCTTGACTACACCTTC. Translating it yields CASSRGQAVLDYTF.

The rearrangement links TRBV15 to TRBJ2-1; D may be TRBD2 (6 bases). Germline CDR1 LNHNV, CDR2 YYDKDF (reference sequence). The CDR3 consists of 15 residues. The V end lost 1 base, the J end lost 4 bases, and 11 bases lay between the germline ends. CDR3 loop: CATSRVGGGYNEQFF. For the CDR3, the DNA is TGTGCCACCAGCAGAGTGGGTGGGGGGTACAATGAGCAGTTCTTC.

A word on this clone: Germline is not matched at one junction end, which may reflect a read error. The J gene is TRBJ2-2, the V gene TRBV6-6; D gene ambiguous. The germline V gene encodes CDR1 MNHNY and CDR2 SVGAGI (reference sequence). This CDR3 is built from 13 residues. The CDR3 coding sequence is TGTGCCGGCAGTGCGGCCCTCACCGGGGAGCTGTTTTTT. Protein: CAGSAALTGELFF.

V gene TRBV5-5 combines with J gene TRBJ2-6; D remains ambiguous. The germline CDR1 and CDR2 sequences are SGHKS and YYEKEE (reference sequence). V was pared by 4 bases and J by 2 bases, with 10 bases between. The CDR3 spans 15 residues. CDR3 in DNA: TGTGCCAGCAGCCTAGTAGGGACTGGGGCCAACGTCCTGACTTTC. It codes for CASSLVGTGANVLTF.

This CDR3 reads CASASRPATNEKLFF. CDR3 nucleotide sequence: TGCGCCAGCGCCTCGAGGCCTGCAACTAATGAAAAACTGTTTTTT. The chain employs TRBV5-1 and TRBJ1-4; D unclear. Trimming took off 7 bases at V and 0 bases at J, with 13 bases between the two ends. Germline loops: CDR1 SGHRS, CDR2 YFSETQ. This CDR3 has 15 amino acids.

The genes are TRBV7-3 and TRBJ2-2; possibly TRBD2 for D (6 bases). Germline CDR1 is SGHTA and CDR2 is FQGTGA. This CDR3 contains 17 residues. Trimming stripped 2 bases from V and 0 bases from J, with 13 bases between. CDR3 nucleotide sequence: TGTGCCAGCAGCTTATATAGCGGCGGCTCGAACACCGGGGAGCTGTTTTTT. It encodes CASSLYSGGSNTGELFF.

V is TRBV7-9 and J is TRBJ1-1; D unclear. The CDR3 totals 13 residues. V dropped 5 bases and J dropped 1 base, with 8 bases sitting between them. Per the germline V gene, CDR1 is SEHNR and CDR2 is FQNEAQ (reference sequence). CDR3: CASSAQANTEAFF. In DNA form, the CDR3 reads TGTGCCAGCAGCGCCCAGGCGAACACTGAAGCTTTCTTT.

The genes are TRBV28 and TRBJ1-2; no clear D gene. CDR3 length: 15 residues. Germline V lookup: CDR1 MDHEN, CDR2 SYDVKM. V was clipped by 3 bases and J by 6 bases, with 17 bases between them. The CDR3 nucleotides read TGTGCCAGCAGTTTGGTAGCCCCTCGACAACATGGCTACACCTTC. Translating it yields CASSLVAPRQHGYTF.

The CDR3 DNA reads as TGCGCCAGCAGCTCGGGACTAGCGGGGGGGAGGAATGAGCAGTTCTTC. Its protein is CASSSGLAGGRNEQFF. The rearrangement uses TRBV5-1 and TRBJ2-1; 16 bases align to TRBD2. Germline V gene sequence: CDR1 SGHRS, CDR2 YFSETQ. The CDR3 is made up of 16 amino acids. Trimming cost V 3 bases and J 7 bases; bases outside gene matches: 4.

The chain carries TRBV5-4 and TRBJ2-5; 8 positions agree with TRBD1. The CDR3 covers 15 residues. Germline-derived CDR1 and CDR2 are SGHNT and YYREEE (reference sequence). Unmatched junction bases numbered 6, after V lost 1 base and J lost 4 bases. CDR3: CASSLPGGGGETQYF. For the CDR3, the DNA is TGTGCCAGCAGCTTGCCAGGGGGCGGAGGAGAGACCCAGTACTTC.

V and J are TRBV4-2 and TRBJ1-5; D remains unclear. Germline assignment: CDR1 LGHNA and CDR2 YNFKEQ. V gave up 1 base and J gave up 6 bases, with 10 bases separating them. This CDR3 contains 14 residues. The chain's CDR3 is CASSQGWVGQPQHF. CDR3 in DNA: TGTGCCAGCAGCCAAGGTTGGGTGGGTCAGCCCCAGCATTTT.

CDR3 region: CASSIDLSGTGGNEQYF. In DNA form, the CDR3 reads TGTGCCAGTAGTATTGACCTTTCCGGGACAGGGGGAAACGAGCAGTACTTC. V and J are TRBV19 and TRBJ2-7; 11 bases fit TRBD1. Trimming took 3 bases from V and 5 from J; bases not matched to a gene: 12. This CDR3 has 17 amino acids. Germline-derived CDR1 and CDR2 are LNHDA and SQIVND (reference sequence).

The V call is TRBV10-3, the J call TRBJ1-6; no reliable D call. Per germline, CDR1 ENHRY and CDR2 SYGVKD. The CDR3 totals 14 residues. Trimming shortened V by 9 bases and J by 4 bases, and 13 bases separated the two germline ends. CDR3 bases: TGTGCCATTGCCGTCACAGAGTATAATTCACCCCTCCACTTT. Translated, it gives CAIAVTEYNSPLHF.

Only a few counts were recorded for this clone. The chain has TRBV2 and TRBJ2-7; 9 bases are a match to TRBD1. CDR1 and CDR2 (germline): SNHLY, FYNNEI. The CDR3 is 15 residues long. Trimming cost V 5 bases and J 5 bases; bases outside gene matches: 10. The CDR3 loop reads CASSLQGARGNEQYF. CDR3 nucleotide sequence: TGTGCCAGCAGTCTACAGGGGGCTCGGGGGAACGAGCAGTACTTC.

The chain's CDR3 is CASSFNAGKLFF. CDR3 nucleotides: TGTGCCAGCAGCTTTAACGCCGGAAAACTGTTTTTT. This chain connects TRBV7-9 to TRBJ1-4; no firm D call. Germline CDR1 reads SEHNR; CDR2 reads FQNEAQ (reference sequence). The CDR3 loop spans 12 amino acids. V lost 3 bases to trimming and J lost 10 bases, with 9 bases between them.

J is TRBJ1-4 and V is TRBV30; 8 positions agree with TRBD1. V gave up 5 bases and J gave up 4 bases; unmatched junction bases: 3. This CDR3 has 13 residues. Germline V gene sequence: CDR1 GTSNPN, CDR2 SVGIG (reference sequence). The CDR3 DNA sequence: TGTGCCTGGGGGACAGGCCTTAATGAAAAACTGTTTTTT. Translating it yields CAWGTGLNEKLFF.